These 14 T cell receptor beta chains came from one sample sequenced in a study of blood T cell repertoires in COVID-19. Only in-frame clones appear in the TCRdb table, and some are missing; sequencing was by immunoSEQ multiplex PCR. In the table there are some 74,000 clones, about 80% of which are singletons. Sequencing was carried out using peripheral blood. The receptors shown here come from a man older than 75 with acute or convalescent COVID-19.

V is TRBV28 and J is TRBJ2-7; 11 bases line up with TRBD2. CDR1 and CDR2 from the germline V gene are MDHEN and SYDVKM. The V segment lost 5 bases and the J segment 3 bases; nucleotides outside the gene matches: 6. This CDR3 region has 15 residues. The chain's CDR3 is CASSPPSGGHYEQYF. CDR3 coding DNA: TGTGCCAGCAGTCCCCCTAGCGGGGGGCACTACGAGCAGTACTTC.

This chain connects TRBV25-1 to TRBJ2-5; a weak D match, TRBD2 (6 bases). Germline loops: CDR1 MGHDK, CDR2 SYGVNS. V was trimmed by 8 bases and J by 6 bases, leaving 22 bases between them. The CDR3 extends over 15 amino acids. CDR3: CASGSIFRGGKTQYF. Written as DNA, the CDR3 is TGTGCCAGCGGATCCATATTCCGCGGCGGGAAGACCCAGTACTTC.

The chain joins TRBV10-2 to TRBJ1-2; no reliable D call. Germline lookup yields CDR1 WSHSY and CDR2 SAAADI. Trimming removed 2 bases from V and 8 bases from J, with 15 bases in between. The CDR3 has 14 amino acids. In DNA form, the CDR3 reads TGCGCCAGCAGTGAGGAAGCGGACGACGGCGGCTACACCTTC. It encodes CASSEEADDGGYTF.

The chain combines TRBV5-1 with TRBJ1-3; D is uncertain. The CDR3 spans 15 residues. Trimming left V 0 bases short and J 5 bases short, with 12 bases between. CDR1 and CDR2 from the germline V gene are SGHRS and YFSETQ. CDR3 sequence (DNA): TGCGCCAGCAGCTTGGAAGGAGGGCTGAGAAACACCATATATTTT. Translating gives CASSLEGGLRNTIYF.

The rearrangement uses TRBV24-1 and TRBJ1-4; possibly TRBD1 for D (6 bases). The CDR3 covers 15 residues. Germline V gives CDR1 KGHDR, CDR2 SFDVKD. V lost 2 bases and J lost 5, with 11 bases in between. The CDR3 reads CATSDSDSHNEKLFF. The CDR3 coding sequence is TGTGCCACCAGTGATTCGGACAGCCACAATGAAAAACTGTTTTTT.

The chain has TRBV6-5 and TRBJ1-5; tentative D call: TRBD1 (5 bases). CDR1 and CDR2 from the germline V gene are MNHEY and SVGAGI. The CDR3 is 13 amino acids. Between the trimmed V and J ends, which lost 6 bases and 2 bases, there was a span of 8 bases. DNA of the CDR3: TGTGCCAGCAGGGGGCAGGGCAATCAGCCCCAGCATTTT. Amino acid sequence: CASRGQGNQPQHF.

V usage is TRBV5-5 and J usage is TRBJ2-5; 16 nucleotides agree with TRBD2. CDR3 length: 17 amino acids. The V gene's germline CDR1 is SGHKS and CDR2 YYEKEE (reference sequence). J lost 4 bases, V lost 6 bases, and 9 bases had no gene match. CDR3 loop: CASKAGLAGGHIETQYF. CDR3 nucleotides: TGTGCCAGCAAAGCGGGACTAGCGGGGGGGCATATAGAGACCCAGTACTTC.

This chain links TRBV6-5 with TRBJ2-5; 11 bases align to TRBD2. The ends lost 7 bases at V and 3 bases at J; junction bases unmatched: 4. Germline CDR1 reads MNHEY; CDR2 reads SVGAGI. The CDR3 loop spans 14 amino acids. CDR3 sequence reads: CASTVGLAEETQYF. CDR3 sequence (DNA): TGTGCCAGCACTGTGGGACTAGCGGAAGAGACCCAGTACTTC.

The V and J genes are TRBV19 and TRBJ2-3; TRBD2 matches 12 bases. The CDR3 spans 16 residues. Germline assignment: CDR1 LNHDA and CDR2 SQIVND (reference sequence). V trimming: 5 bases; J trimming: 6 bases; junction bases outside the gene matches: 9. The CDR3 loop is CASSLGTSGLADTQYF. The CDR3 DNA reads as TGTGCCAGTAGTCTCGGGACTAGCGGGCTGGCCGATACGCAGTATTTT.

There are a few counts of this clone. This rearrangement joins TRBV7-2 to TRBJ1-2, with 7 bases that match TRBD1. This CDR3 is built from 18 residues. From germline, CDR1 is SGHTA and CDR2 FQGNSA. V lost 0 bases, J lost 6 bases, and 16 bases stayed unmatched. The CDR3 DNA is TGTGCCAGCAGCTTAGCGCTATCGTCAGGGGGTCGGGAAAATGGCTACACCTTC. This gives the protein CASSLALSSGGRENGYTF.

This clone has just a few counts. The chain has TRBV7-9 and TRBJ1-4, with D tentatively TRBD1 (5 bases). This CDR3 has 15 amino acids. Trimming pared 8 bases from V and 5 bases from J, leaving 18 bases between. Germline V gives CDR1 SEHNR, CDR2 FQNEAQ (reference sequence). The CDR3 nucleotides read TGTGCCAGCCAGAGTACTCAGGGAAGGAATGAAAAACTGTTTTTT. Translating gives CASQSTQGRNEKLFF.

V is TRBV5-1 and J is TRBJ1-2; no clear D. Germline-derived CDR1 and CDR2 are SGHRS and YFSETQ. The CDR3 has 17 residues. The V end was cut by 6 bases, the J end by 2 bases, with 23 bases between. CDR3 coding DNA: TGCGCCAGCACCCTCGGAGGGCGCGCCGCTTCGAACTATGGCTACACCTTC. It specifies CASTLGGRAASNYGYTF.

The chain links TRBV7-2 to TRBJ2-4, with a tentative D call TRBD1 (5 bases). The CDR3 is made up of 16 amino acids. The germline CDR1 and CDR2 sequences are SGHTA and FQGNSA. V lost 1 base, J lost 3 bases, and 13 bases lay in between. The CDR3 DNA sequence: TGTGCCAGCAGCTTAGGTAACACAGGTTACAAAAACATTCAGTACTTC. It codes for CASSLGNTGYKNIQYF.

The rearrangement uses TRBV7-2 and TRBJ2-3; 7 positions match TRBD1. CDR1 SGHTA and CDR2 FQGNSA come from the germline V gene. V lost 5 bases and J lost 2; bases outside the gene matches: 7. The CDR3 covers 15 residues. As DNA, the CDR3 is TGTGCCAGCAGCATCAGACAGGGCCTCACAGATACGCAGTATTTT. Protein: CASSIRQGLTDTQYF.